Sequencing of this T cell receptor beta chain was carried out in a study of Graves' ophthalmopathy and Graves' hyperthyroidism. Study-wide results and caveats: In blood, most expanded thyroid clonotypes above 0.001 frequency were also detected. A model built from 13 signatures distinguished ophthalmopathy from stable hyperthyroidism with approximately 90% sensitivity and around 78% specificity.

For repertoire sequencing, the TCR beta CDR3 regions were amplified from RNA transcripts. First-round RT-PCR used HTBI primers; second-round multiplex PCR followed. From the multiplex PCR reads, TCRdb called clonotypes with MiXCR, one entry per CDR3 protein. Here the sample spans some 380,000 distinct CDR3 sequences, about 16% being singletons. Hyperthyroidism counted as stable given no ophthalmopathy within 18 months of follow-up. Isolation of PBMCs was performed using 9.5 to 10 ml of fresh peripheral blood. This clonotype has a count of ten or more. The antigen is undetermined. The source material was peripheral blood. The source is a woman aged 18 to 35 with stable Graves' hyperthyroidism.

CDR3 sequence (DNA): TGTGCCAGCAGCTCGGTCTGGACAGGGGGTGAAGAGACCCAGTACTTC. Amino acid sequence: CASSSVWTGGEETQYF. The rearrangement joins TRBV7-8 to TRBJ2-5; 10 bases map to TRBD1. The junction had 8 bases not matched to a gene; V was cut back by 4 bases and J by 3 bases. The CDR3 totals 16 residues. Germline V gives CDR1 SGHVS, CDR2 FQNEAQ.